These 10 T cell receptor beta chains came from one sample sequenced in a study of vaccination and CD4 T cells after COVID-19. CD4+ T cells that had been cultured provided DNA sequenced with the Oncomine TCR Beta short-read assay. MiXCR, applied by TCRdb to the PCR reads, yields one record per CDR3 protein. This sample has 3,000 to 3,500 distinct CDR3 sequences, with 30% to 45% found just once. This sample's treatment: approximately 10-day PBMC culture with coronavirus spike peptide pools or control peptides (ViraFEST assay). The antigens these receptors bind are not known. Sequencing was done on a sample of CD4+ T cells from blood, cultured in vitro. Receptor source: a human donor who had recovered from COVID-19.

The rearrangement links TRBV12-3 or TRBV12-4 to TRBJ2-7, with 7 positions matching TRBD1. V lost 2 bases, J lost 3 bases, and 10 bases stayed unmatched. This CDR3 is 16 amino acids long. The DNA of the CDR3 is TGTGCCAGCAGTTTAAAGGGGGCGAGATTTAACTACGAGCAGTACTTC. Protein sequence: CASSLKGARFNYEQYF.

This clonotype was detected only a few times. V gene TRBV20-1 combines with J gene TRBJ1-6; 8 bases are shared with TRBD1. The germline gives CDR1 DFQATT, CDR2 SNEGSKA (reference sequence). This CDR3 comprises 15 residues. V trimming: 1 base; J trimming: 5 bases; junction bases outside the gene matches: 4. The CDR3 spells CSARVQGADNSPLHF. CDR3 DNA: TGCAGTGCTAGAGTTCAGGGGGCTGATAATTCACCCCTCCACTTT.

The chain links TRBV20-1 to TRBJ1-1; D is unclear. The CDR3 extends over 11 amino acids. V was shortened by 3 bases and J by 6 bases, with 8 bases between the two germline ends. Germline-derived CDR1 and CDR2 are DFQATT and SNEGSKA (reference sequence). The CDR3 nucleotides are TGCAGTGCTAGTAGGAATTCTGAAGCTTTCTTT. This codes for CSASRNSEAFF.

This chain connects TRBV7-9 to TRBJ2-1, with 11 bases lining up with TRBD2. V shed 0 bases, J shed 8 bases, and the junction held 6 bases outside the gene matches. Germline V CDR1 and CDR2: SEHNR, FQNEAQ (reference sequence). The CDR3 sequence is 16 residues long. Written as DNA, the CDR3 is TGTGCCAGCAGCTTAGCGCAGGGACTAGCGGTGCATGAGCAGTTCTTC. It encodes CASSLAQGLAVHEQFF.

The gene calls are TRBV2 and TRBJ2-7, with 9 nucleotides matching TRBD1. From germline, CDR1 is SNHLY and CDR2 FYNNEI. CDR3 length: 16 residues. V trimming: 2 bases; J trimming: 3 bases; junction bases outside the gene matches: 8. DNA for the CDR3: TGTGCCAGCAGTGAACAGGCCGGGACAGGGAACTACGAGCAGTACTTC. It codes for CASSEQAGTGNYEQYF.

The CDR3 region has the DNA TGTGCCAGCAGTCTTACAGGGCAGGGCTACGAGCAGTACTTC. It translates to CASSLTGQGYEQYF. The V gene is TRBV6-1, the J gene TRBJ2-7; D possibly corresponds to TRBD1 (6 bases). Per the germline V gene, CDR1 is MNHNS and CDR2 is SASEGT. The CDR3 is 14 amino acids. V lost 5 bases to trimming and J lost 3 bases, with 14 bases between them.

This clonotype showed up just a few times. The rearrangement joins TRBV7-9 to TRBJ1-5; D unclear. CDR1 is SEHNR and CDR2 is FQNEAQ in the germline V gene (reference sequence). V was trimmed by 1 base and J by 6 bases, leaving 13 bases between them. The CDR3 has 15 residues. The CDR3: CASSLGAGSRQPQHF. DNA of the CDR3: TGTGCCAGCAGCTTAGGAGCGGGGTCGCGTCAGCCCCAGCATTTT.

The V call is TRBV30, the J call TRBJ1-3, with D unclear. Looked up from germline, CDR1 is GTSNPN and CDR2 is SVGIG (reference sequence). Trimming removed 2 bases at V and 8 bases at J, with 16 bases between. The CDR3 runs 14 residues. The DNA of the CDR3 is TGTGCCTGGAGTCCCGCCCTGGTTGGGGACACCATATATTTT. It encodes CAWSPALVGDTIYF.

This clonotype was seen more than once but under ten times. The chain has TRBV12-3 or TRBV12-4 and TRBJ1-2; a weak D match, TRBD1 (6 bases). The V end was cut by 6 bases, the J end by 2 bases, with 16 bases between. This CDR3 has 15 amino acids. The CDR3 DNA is TGTGCCAGCAGCAGACTCCTCCAGGGGAACTATGGCTACACCTTC. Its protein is CASSRLLQGNYGYTF.

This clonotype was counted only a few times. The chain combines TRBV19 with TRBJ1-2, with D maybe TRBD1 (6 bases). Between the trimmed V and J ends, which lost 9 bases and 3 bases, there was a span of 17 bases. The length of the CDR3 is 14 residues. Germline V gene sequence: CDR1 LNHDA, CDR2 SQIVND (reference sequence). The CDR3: CARKTGSRDYGYTF. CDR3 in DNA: TGTGCCAGGAAAACAGGGAGTCGGGACTATGGCTACACCTTC.